This TCR beta chain was documented in a study of T cell repertoires in cytomegalovirus infection. Looking at the study overall: It can be stated that public TCR beta signatures indicated CMV infection as well as a matching HLA type.

Findings of the study overall: Cumulative public TCR beta family frequency identified CMV carriers with the relevant HLA.

This clonotype has just a few counts. What it binds is not known. In TCRdb, the reads were re-called with MiXCR into one record per CDR3 protein. Here the sample spans some 480,000 distinct CDR3 sequences, 30% to 40% being singletons. This specimen was cultured PBMCs, taken from culture after CMV antigen stimulation. The TCR comes from a human donor in good health (CMV status not recorded). Some clones in this sample may be carry-over from other donors' samples.

The CDR3 coding sequence is TGTGCCAGCAGCTTAGTGGCACATCGGGGTGAAAAACTGTTTTTT. Translated: CASSLVAHRGEKLFF. This rearrangement joins TRBV7-2 to TRBJ1-4; D is ambiguous. The CDR3 runs 15 residues. Germline-derived CDR1 and CDR2 are SGHTA and FQGNSA. The ends were cut back, 1 base at V and 7 bases at J, with 13 bases in the middle. The variable domain in full, with the rest retrieved from reference TRBV7-2 and TRBJ1-4, is GAGVSQSPSNKVTEKGKDVELRCDPISGHTALYWYRQSLGQGLEFLIYFQGNSAPDKSGLPSDRFSAERTGGSVSTLTIQRTQQEDSAVYLCASSLVAHRGEKLFFGSGTQLSVL.